The rows below give T cell receptor beta chains drawn from one sample of a study of radiation and T cells in renal cell carcinoma. The method was immunoSEQ multiplex PCR; TCRdb's version includes in-frame clones alone and lacks a portion of them. The sample contains 75,000 to 90,000 clones, 80% to 90% of which appear only once. Sequencing was performed on blood, taken from a patient whose treatment included radiotherapy and nephrectomy. These receptor sequences come from a woman in her 70s with renal cell carcinoma. Each CDR3 is given with its conserved first and last residue. A D gene is named only where the DNA matches it firmly. Clone size appears in some rows only: once, few, many, or a class for an expanded clone.

clone_size,d_call,v_call,j_call,cdr3_nt,cdr3_aa
.,.,TRBV19,TRBJ1-5,TGTGCCAGTAGCCAACCTCAGGGGTGGAATACCAATCAGCCCCAGCATTTT,CASSQPQGWNTNQPQHF
.,.,TRBV9,TRBJ2-3,TGTGCCAGCAGCAATCCCATAGGGCAGAACACAGATACGCAGTATTTT,CASSNPIGQNTDTQYF
.,.,TRBV5-1,TRBJ2-3,TGCGCCAGCAGCTTGGCCCATACGCAGTATTTT,CASSLAHTQYF
.,.,TRBV5-1,TRBJ2-1,TGCGCCAGCAGCTTAAAGGGGTTAAGGTTGGATGAGCAGTTCTTC,CASSLKGLRLDEQFF
.,.,TRBV6-1,TRBJ2-1,TGTGCCACCTTCCGCCCGGGATCGGGGGATGAGCAGTTCTTC,CATFRPGSGDEQFF
.,TRBD2,TRBV10-3,TRBJ2-3,TGTGCCGTCAGCGGGGGGGCCGTTGATACGCAGTATTTT,CAVSGGAVDTQYF
once,.,TRBV14,TRBJ2-7,TGTGCCAGCAGCCAAGCCCCCAGGGTATGGTACGAGCAGTACTTC,CASSQAPRVWYEQYF
few,.,TRBV7-6,TRBJ1-6,TGTGCCAGCAGTTTTAGCCTTAGCGGGGGGACGAAGAATTCACCCCTCCACTTT,CASSFSLSGGTKNSPLHF
.,TRBD2,TRBV6-4,TRBJ2-3,TGTGCCAGCAGGCGGACTAGCGGGGGCACAGATACGCAGTATTTT,CASRRTSGGTDTQYF
.,TRBD2,TRBV5-4,TRBJ2-7,TGTGCCAGCAGCGCTTCCAGCGGGGGGCTCAACGAGCAGTACTTC,CASSASSGGLNEQYF
few,TRBD1,TRBV5-1,TRBJ2-1,TGCGCCAGCAGCCCTTGGGCGGGACAGGGGGTAAGTGAGCAGTTCTTC,CASSPWAGQGVSEQFF
.,.,TRBV4-3,TRBJ1-2,TGCGCCAGCAGCCAAGATCTAGGGGGCTATGGCTACACCTTC,CASSQDLGGYGYTF
few,.,TRBV9,TRBJ1-6,TGTGCCAGCAGCGTATCAACAGGTGCTAATTCACCCCTCCACTTT,CASSVSTGANSPLHF
few,.,TRBV7-9,TRBJ2-1,TGTGCCAGGGGGGTTAACAATGAGCAGTTCTTC,CARGVNNEQFF
.,TRBD2,TRBV5-1,TRBJ2-2,TGCGCCAGCAGCTTCTGGGAGGGAGGATTCACCGGGGAGCTGTTTTTT,CASSFWEGGFTGELFF
.,.,TRBV29-1,TRBJ1-2,TGCAGCGTCGACAGGCGTTATGGCTACACCTTC,CSVDRRYGYTF
.,.,TRBV7-9,TRBJ2-7,TGTGCCAGCAGCTTAGATACTGCCTACGAGCAGTACTTC,CASSLDTAYEQYF
.,TRBD1,TRBV6-6,TRBJ1-6,TGTGCCAGCAGTAGAAATACAGGGGACACGGCACCCCTCCACTTT,CASSRNTGDTAPLHF
.,TRBD1,TRBV30,TRBJ1-2,TGTGCCTGGACCTTGACAGGGGGCGTGGGCTACACCTTC,CAWTLTGGVGYTF
.,TRBD1,TRBV6-6,TRBJ1-4,TGTGCCAGCACCCGACAGGGAACTAATGAAAAACTGTTTTTT,CASTRQGTNEKLFF
few,.,TRBV29-1,TRBJ1-1,TGCAGCGTTCGCCCGTGGGAGACTGAAGCTTTCTTT,CSVRPWETEAFF
.,.,TRBV4-1,TRBJ2-7,TGCGCCAGCAGCCAAGGAGAGTGGACGCTGGCTTACGAGCAGTACTTC,CASSQGEWTLAYEQYF
.,TRBD2,TRBV5-4,TRBJ2-2,TGTGCCAGCAGCCTAGCGGGGGGGAACACCGGGGAGCTGTTTTTT,CASSLAGGNTGELFF
.,TRBD1,TRBV7-7,TRBJ2-2,TGTGCTAGCAGCTTAGAGGGACAGGATTTTTCCGGGGAGCTGTTTTTT,CASSLEGQDFSGELFF
.,TRBD2,TRBV28,TRBJ2-3,TGTGCCAGCAGTCCCAGACGAGCGGGGTTTAGCACAGATACGCAGTATTTT,CASSPRRAGFSTDTQYF
.,.,TRBV27,TRBJ1-1,TGTGCCAGCAGTTTTACTAGCTACACTGAAGCTTTCTTT,CASSFTSYTEAFF
once,TRBD2,TRBV9,TRBJ2-1,TGTGCCAGCAGCGTAGGGAGCGGGGGGGCCAATGAGCAGTTCTTC,CASSVGSGGANEQFF
.,.,TRBV5-1,TRBJ1-3,TGCGCCAGCAGCTTGGGCGGCGCGTCCTCTGGAAACACCATATATTTT,CASSLGGASSGNTIYF
.,TRBD1,TRBV30,TRBJ2-3,TGTGCCTGGAGCCAGACAGGGGGATTCTCAACTAGCACAGATACGCAGTATTTT,CAWSQTGGFSTSTDTQYF
once,.,TRBV28,TRBJ1-3,TGTGCCAGCAGTCGCACCCTTACAAGAAACACCATATATTTT,CASSRTLTRNTIYF
.,.,TRBV4-3,TRBJ1-1,TGCGCCAGCAGCCAAGTCGCAGGGTTGAACACTGAAGCTTTCTTT,CASSQVAGLNTEAFF
.,TRBD1,TRBV5-5,TRBJ1-5,TGTGCCAGCAGGCCGGGACAGCCGTATAGCAATCAGCCCCAGCATTTT,CASRPGQPYSNQPQHF
.,.,TRBV10-3,TRBJ1-2,TGTGCCATCAGTGAGTCTTTAACAGGGAAGGACTATGGCTACACCTTC,CAISESLTGKDYGYTF